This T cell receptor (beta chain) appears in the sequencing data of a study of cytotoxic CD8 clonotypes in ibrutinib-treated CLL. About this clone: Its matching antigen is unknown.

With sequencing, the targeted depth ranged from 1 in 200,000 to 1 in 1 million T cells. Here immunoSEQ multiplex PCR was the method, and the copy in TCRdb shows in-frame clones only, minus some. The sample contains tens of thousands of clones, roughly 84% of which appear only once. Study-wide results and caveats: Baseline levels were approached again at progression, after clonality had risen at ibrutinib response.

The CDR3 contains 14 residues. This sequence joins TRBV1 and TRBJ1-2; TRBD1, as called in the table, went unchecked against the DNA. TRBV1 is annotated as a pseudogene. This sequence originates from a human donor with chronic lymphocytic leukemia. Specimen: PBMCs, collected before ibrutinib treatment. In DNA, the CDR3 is TGCACCAGCAGCCAAGCAGGATATAACTATGGCTACACCTTC. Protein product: CTSSQAGYNYGYTF.